This entry lists 29 T cell receptor beta chains sequenced from one sample in a study of glioma-infiltrating T cells. The iRepertoire nested amplicon-rescue multiplex PCR amplified TCR alpha and beta CDR3s from RNA. TCRdb processed the multiplex PCR reads anew with MiXCR; each CDR3 protein has one entry. The sample has about 190,000 distinct CDR3 sequences, more than 25% seen once. The sample was glioma tissue, nonneoplastic brain tissue, or PBMCs (not recorded which). Every receptor here comes from a human donor with low-grade glioma or glioblastoma, undergoing nonglioma brain surgery, or in good health (not recorded which).

This clonotype was seen ten or more times. The J gene is TRBJ2-1, the V gene TRBV12-5; D is possibly TRBD1 (5 bases). CDR3 length: 12 residues. Germline loops: CDR1 LGHNT, CDR2 FRNRAP. V was trimmed by 4 bases and J by 10 bases, leaving 11 bases between them. CDR3 nucleotides: TGTGCTAGTGGTTCCATGTGGGGCGAGCAGTTCTTC. It specifies CASGSMWGEQFF.

In its sample, this clonotype is medium-sized (0.01 to 0.1%). The chain is built from TRBV28 and TRBJ1-1, with no clear D. The V end lost 7 bases, the J end lost 10 bases, and 13 bases lay between the germline ends. Germline V gene lookup returns CDR1 MDHEN and CDR2 SYDVKM. This CDR3 region has 11 residues. CDR3 nucleotides: TGTGCCAGCATCTCCCCACTCGGAGCTTTCTTT. This encodes CASISPLGAFF.

The gene calls are TRBV5-6 and TRBJ2-1; 8 bases map to TRBD2. The V segment lost 0 bases and the J segment 2 bases; nucleotides outside the gene matches: 4. Germline CDR1 and CDR2: SGHDT and YYEEEE. There are 16 residues in the CDR3. Written as DNA, the CDR3 is TGTGCCAGCAGCTTGGATAGCGGGGCTACCTACAATGAGCAGTTCTTC. Its protein is CASSLDSGATYNEQFF.

This clonotype was seen a handful of times. This chain links TRBV7-9 with TRBJ2-5, with 7 bases matching TRBD2. CDR1 is SEHNR and CDR2 is FQNEAQ in the germline V gene (reference sequence). Trimming removed 4 bases from V and 2 bases from J; junction bases left unmatched: 7. This CDR3 has 15 amino acids. The DNA for the CDR3 is TGTGCCAGCAGCTCCAGTCCGGGACTACAAGAGACCCAGTACTTC. It codes for CASSSSPGLQETQYF.

The rearrangement joins TRBV20-1 to TRBJ2-7, with TRBD1 as a possible D gene (6 bases). Germline assignment: CDR1 DFQATT and CDR2 SNEGSKA (reference sequence). The length of the CDR3 is 11 residues. The CDR3 DNA is TGCAGAGGGGGAAGCTCCTACGAGCAGTACTTC. Translated: CRGGSSYEQYF.

This clonotype was observed a few times. The rearrangement uses TRBV4-3 and TRBJ2-1; the match to TRBD1 covers 10 bases. J lost 8 bases, V lost 5 bases, and 12 bases had no gene match. This CDR3 comprises 16 residues. Germline V gene data show CDR1 as LGHNA and CDR2 as YSLEER. The CDR3 region is CASSSNRDRGYHEQFF. The CDR3 DNA is TGCGCCAGCAGCTCGAACCGGGACAGGGGTTACCATGAGCAGTTCTTC.

This chain uses TRBV4-3 with TRBJ1-3, with D unresolved. The germline gives CDR1 LGHNA, CDR2 YSLEER. Trimming shortened V by 1 base and J by 0 bases, and 16 bases separated the two germline ends. The CDR3 extends over 18 amino acids. The CDR3 sequence: CASSQAKYSSYSGNTIYF. In DNA, the CDR3 is TGCGCCAGCAGCCAAGCGAAGTACAGTAGTTACTCTGGAAACACCATATATTTT.

Turning to this clonotype: This sequence may be a read error, since a much larger clone differs from it by one base. The chain joins TRBV15 to TRBJ2-7, with D perhaps matching TRBD2 (5 bases). The CDR3 is made up of 16 amino acids. Trimming took 2 bases from V and 0 from J, leaving 14 bases between them. Germline-derived CDR1 and CDR2 are LNHNV and YYDKDF (reference sequence). CDR3 in DNA: TGTGCCACCAGCAGAAAGGTGCAGCGGTCCTCCTACGAGCAGTACTTC. Protein sequence: CATSRKVQRSSYEQYF.

This clonotype has ten or more counts. This chain connects TRBV24-1 to TRBJ1-1; D may be TRBD1 (5 bases). The CDR3 has 12 residues. Germline CDR1 and CDR2: KGHDR and SFDVKD. Trimming removed 4 bases at V and 11 bases at J, with 13 bases between. The CDR3 region is CATSDRLGAAFF. The CDR3 DNA reads TGTGCCACCAGTGACCGTCTCGGGGCGGCTTTCTTT.

As concerns this clonotype: Since the CDR3 does not end with the conserved phenylalanine or tryptophan, this likely comes from a read error. J is TRBJ2-5 and V is TRBV29-1; a possible D gene is TRBD2 (6 bases). V gave up 7 bases and J gave up 5 bases, with 17 bases separating them. The CDR3 runs to 13 residues. In germline, CDR1 is SQVTM, CDR2 ANQGSEA. CDR3 bases: TGCAGCGCCGAGAGAGGTGCGGGGGAGACCCAGTACCTC. Translating gives CSAERGAGETQYL.

On this clonotype itself: A much bigger clone sits one base away, suggesting this may be a read error. This sequence joins TRBV5-4 and TRBJ1-1, with TRBD1 identical over 9 bases. Germline CDR1 SGHNT, CDR2 YYREEE (reference sequence). V lost 4 bases to trimming and J lost 11 bases; unmatched junction nucleotides: 6. The CDR3 sequence is 12 residues long. The CDR3 coding sequence is TGTGCCAGCAGCAGGACAGGGGTCATGGCTTTCTTT. It encodes CASSRTGVMAFF.

The rearrangement uses TRBV4-1 and TRBJ2-5, with D tentatively TRBD1 (5 bases). Trimming removed 3 bases from V and 4 bases from J, with 15 bases in between. Germline V gives CDR1 MGHRA, CDR2 YSYEKL. The CDR3 is 15 residues long. The CDR3 region has the DNA TGCGCCAGCAGCCACGGTCAGGGATTATTAGAGACCCAGTACTTC. It translates to CASSHGQGLLETQYF.

In regard to this clonotype: A much larger clone differs from this one at a single base, so this may be a read error. The V call is TRBV29-1, the J call TRBJ2-3, with D possibly being TRBD1 (5 bases). Germline V gene data show CDR1 as SQVTM and CDR2 as ANQGSEA. V was clipped by 5 bases and J by 6 bases, with 9 bases between them. The CDR3 contains 11 residues. CDR3 DNA sequence: TGCAGCGTTACGGACACCGATACGCAGTATTTT. Protein sequence: CSVTDTDTQYF.

With respect to this clonotype: Possible read error: a much larger clone is one base away. The chain is built from TRBV3-1 and TRBJ1-6; possible D gene TRBD1, 5 bases. CDR1 is LGHDT, CDR2 YNNKEL, per germline (reference sequence). The CDR3 is made up of 15 amino acids. The CDR3 loop reads CASSQGAGIDSHLHF. The CDR3 DNA is TGTGCCAGCAGCCAAGGGGCAGGGATAGATTCACACCTCCACTTT.

A word on this clonotype: One base away lies a much larger clone, so this may be a sequencing read error. The rearrangement links TRBV11-1 to TRBJ2-1; TRBD2 matches at 13 bases. Germline V CDR1 and CDR2: SGHAT, FQDESV (reference sequence). There are 16 residues in the CDR3. V shed 6 bases, J shed 5 bases, and the junction held 7 bases outside the gene matches. CDR3 nucleotide sequence: TGTGCCAGCAGTTGGACTAGCGGGAGTTCAGACAATGAGCAGTTCTTC. Protein: CASSWTSGSSDNEQFF.

This clonotype showed up many times. The V call is TRBV28, the J call TRBJ2-1; 11 bases align to TRBD2. V shed 5 bases, J shed 6 bases, and the junction held 6 bases outside the gene matches. The CDR3 consists of 15 residues. Germline-derived CDR1 and CDR2 are MDHEN and SYDVKM. For the CDR3, the DNA is TGTGCCAGCAGTAAGTTAGCGGGAGGGGCCAATGAGCAGTTCTTC. Translation: CASSKLAGGANEQFF.

In the case of this clonotype: Given a much more abundant clone one base away, this may be a read error. The chain joins TRBV7-9 to TRBJ2-7; D is unresolved. V was cut by 5 bases and J by 9 bases, with 11 bases left in between. Germline V lookup: CDR1 SEHNR, CDR2 FQNEAQ (reference sequence). CDR3 length equals 11 residues. CDR3 bases: TGTGCCAGCAGCCCCCCCAACGGGCAGTACTTC. Encoded protein: CASSPPNGQYF.

A single count supports this clonotype. This may come from a read error, since a much larger clone is one base off. The rearrangement links TRBV6-5 to TRBJ1-1; possibly TRBD1 for D (5 bases). The CDR3 has 15 residues. Germline V gene sequence: CDR1 MNHEY, CDR2 SVGAGI. Trimming took off 6 bases at V and 0 bases at J, with 14 bases between the two ends. The CDR3 coding sequence is TGTGCCAGCAGCCCCGCCAGGGTCCTGAACACTGAAGCTTTCTTT. Amino acids: CASSPARVLNTEAFF.

This clonotype was recorded many times. The gene calls are TRBV10-3 and TRBJ2-4; 7 bases agree with TRBD1. The CDR3 runs 18 residues. CDR1 is ENHRY, CDR2 SYGVKD, per germline. V was clipped by 0 bases and J by 0 bases; unmatched bases: 8. The CDR3 sequence is CAISESWDSLLAKNIQYF. DNA for the CDR3: TGTGCCATCAGTGAGTCTTGGGACAGCCTGCTAGCCAAAAACATTCAGTACTTC.

This clonotype has at least ten counts. The J gene is TRBJ2-6, the V gene TRBV27; no firm D call. The germline V and J ends were trimmed by 2 bases and 0 bases, with 5 bases remaining between them. CDR3 length: 15 residues. The germline CDR1 and CDR2 sequences are MNHEY and SMNVEV (reference sequence). The DNA for the CDR3 is TGTGCCAGCAGTTTAGCAACCTCTGGGGCCAACGTCCTGACTTTC. Translating it yields CASSLATSGANVLTF.

This clonotype was seen repeatedly, ten times or more. The chain employs TRBV7-2 and TRBJ2-7, with D perhaps matching TRBD2 (6 bases). V shed 5 bases and J shed 3 bases, with 14 bases lying between them. CDR3 size: 14 residues. CDR1 and CDR2 from the germline V gene are SGHTA and FQGNSA. This CDR3 is CASSPASANYEQYF. The CDR3 DNA reads TGTGCCAGCAGCCCTGCTAGCGCAAACTACGAGCAGTACTTC. Looking up the rest from reference TRBV7-2 and TRBJ2-7 gives the full variable domain: GAGVSQSPSNKVTEKGKDVELRCDPISGHTALYWYRQSLGQGLEFLIYFQGNSAPDKSGLPSDRFSAERTGGSVSTLTIQRTQQEDSAVYLCASSPASANYEQYFGPGTRLTVT.

The table lists this clonotype with many counts. The rearrangement links TRBV20-1 to TRBJ2-3, with D perhaps TRBD2 (6 bases). V was clipped by 6 bases and J by 2 bases, with 18 bases between them. Germline V CDR1 and CDR2: DFQATT, SNEGSKA (reference sequence). The CDR3 is 15 amino acids. The CDR3 sequence is CSAPGDITDTDTQYF. The CDR3 nucleotides are TGCAGTGCGCCGGGAGACATAACCGACACAGATACGCAGTATTTT.

This clonotype was found a few times. The genes are TRBV11-1 and TRBJ2-1; D uncertain. The V gene's germline CDR1 is SGHAT and CDR2 FQDESV (reference sequence). The CDR3 covers 14 residues. V was cut by 5 bases and J by 7 bases, with 15 bases left in between. The CDR3 here is CASSRNLRENEQFF. CDR3 sequence (DNA): TGTGCCAGCAGCCGGAACCTAAGGGAAAATGAGCAGTTCTTC.

The chain carries TRBV29-1 and TRBJ2-5, with D perhaps matching TRBD1 (5 bases). The CDR3 covers 12 residues. V was pared by 5 bases and J by 1 base, with 8 bases between. In germline, CDR1 is SQVTM, CDR2 ANQGSEA. The CDR3 bases are TGCAGCGTTCGGACACTCCAAGAGACCCAGTACTTC. This encodes CSVRTLQETQYF.

This clonotype came up many times. The chain combines TRBV6-1 with TRBJ1-4; D remains ambiguous. The V gene's germline CDR1 is MNHNS and CDR2 SASEGT. V was trimmed by 8 bases and J by 10 bases, leaving 14 bases between them. The CDR3 sequence is 12 residues long. CDR3 sequence: CASAMARGKLFF. The CDR3 DNA is TGTGCCAGCGCCATGGCCCGGGGAAAACTGTTTTTT.

This clonotype was observed at least ten times. In DNA form, the CDR3 reads TGCAGTGCTAGCCCCGGGACTAGCGGGGATTACGAGCAGTACTTC. Protein: CSASPGTSGDYEQYF. This sequence joins TRBV20-1 and TRBJ2-7; 13 positions match TRBD2. The CDR3 covers 15 residues. Germline V gene lookup returns CDR1 DFQATT and CDR2 SNEGSKA (reference sequence). Germline trimming cut 3 bases from V and 4 bases from J; bases unmatched to any gene: 6.

This clonotype was counted a few times. The rearrangement links TRBV29-1 to TRBJ2-1, with 7 nucleotides matching TRBD2. This CDR3 spans 14 amino acids. Trimming took 6 bases from V and 0 from J; bases not matched to a gene: 5. CDR1 is SQVTM, CDR2 ANQGSEA, per germline. Written as DNA, the CDR3 is TGCAGCGTCGATGAGCGGGACTCCTACAATGAGCAGTTCTTC. It codes for CSVDERDSYNEQFF.

In this sample, this clonotype turned up once. This may come from a read error, since a much larger clone is one base off. The rearrangement uses TRBV4-1 and TRBJ1-1; weak D call: TRBD1 (5 bases). Germline CDR1 reads MGHRA; CDR2 reads YSYEKL. V lost 7 bases, J lost 11 bases, and 29 bases lay in between. The CDR3 length is 16 residues. CDR3 DNA: TGCGCCAGCATCCACGGAAGGACGGGAAGGGGTGAACAGGCTTTCTTT. It specifies CASIHGRTGRGEQAFF.

As for this clonotype: The junction departs from the called germline gene at one end, perhaps through a read error. The rearrangement joins TRBV7-6 to TRBJ2-4; D may match TRBD1 or TRBD2 (6 bases each). The CDR3 extends over 17 amino acids. The germline V gene has CDR1 SGHVS and CDR2 FNYEAQ. CDR3 amino acids: CASSLRGAKETKDIQYF. The CDR3 DNA sequence: TGTGCCAGCAGCTTAAGGGGGGCCAAGGAAACCAAAGACATTCAGTACTTC.